One sample yielded the 4 T cell receptor beta chains listed below, sequenced in a study of blood T cell repertoires in COVID-19 (dated by TCRdb to the early 2020s). The method behind the library was the immunoSEQ multiplex PCR assay. The immuneACCESS repertoire file appears here via TCRdb, limited to in-frame rearrangements. These files lack a portion of the clones; in checked studies, under half of the deficit traces to unresolved V genes, and the cause of the others is not known. A total of 250,000 to 350,000 clones appear in this sample, roughly 85% of them only once. Of the sample, 3.5% to 5.5% is held by the ten largest clones. Sequenced input: PBMCs or T cells enriched from blood (not recorded which). Source of these receptors: a woman in her twenties or thirties who had recovered from COVID-19.

This clone was counted once. The chain joins TRBV10-2 to TRBJ1-5; D is possibly TRBD1 (6 bases). Germline CDR1 is WSHSY and CDR2 is SAAADI. The length of the CDR3 is 14 residues. The germline V and J ends were trimmed by 8 bases and 6 bases, with 17 bases remaining between them. The CDR3 here is CASSENRVSQPQHF. CDR3 in DNA: TGCGCCAGCTCGGAGAACAGGGTATCTCAGCCCCAGCATTTT.

The CDR3 reads CASTNQRRSPGNTIYF. CDR3 DNA: TGTGCCAGTACCAATCAGAGGCGGAGCCCTGGAAACACCATATATTTT. The chain uses TRBV19 and TRBJ1-3; D gene uncertain. Germline assignment: CDR1 LNHDA and CDR2 SQIVND (reference sequence). The CDR3 contains 16 residues. V was pared by 7 bases and J by 2 bases, with 18 bases between. Filled out from reference TRBV19 and TRBJ1-3, the complete variable domain reads DGGITQSPKYLFRKEGQNVTLSCEQNLNHDAMYWYRQDPGQGLRLIYYSQIVNDFQKGDIAEGYSVSREKKESFPLTVTSAQKNPTAFYLCASTNQRRSPGNTIYFGEGSWLTVV.

The rearrangement joins TRBV6-1 to TRBJ1-2; TRBD1 is a possible D gene (5 bases). This CDR3 is 14 amino acids long. Germline-derived CDR1 and CDR2 are MNHNS and SASEGT. The V and J ends lost 2 bases and 6 bases respectively, with 13 bases between them. The CDR3 bases are TGTGCCAGCAGTGAACAGGGAAAAAGGGATGGCTACACCTTC. It yields the protein CASSEQGKRDGYTF.

The sample holds one count of this clone. Here the CDR3 reads CASSEGQGIYYEQYF. The CDR3 DNA reads as TGTGCCAGCAGTGAAGGACAGGGGATATACTACGAGCAGTACTTC. The J gene is TRBJ2-7, the V gene TRBV2; 8 bases fit TRBD1. Trimming removed 1 base from V and 3 bases from J; junction bases left unmatched: 5. This CDR3 has 15 residues. Germline-derived CDR1 and CDR2 are SNHLY and FYNNEI.